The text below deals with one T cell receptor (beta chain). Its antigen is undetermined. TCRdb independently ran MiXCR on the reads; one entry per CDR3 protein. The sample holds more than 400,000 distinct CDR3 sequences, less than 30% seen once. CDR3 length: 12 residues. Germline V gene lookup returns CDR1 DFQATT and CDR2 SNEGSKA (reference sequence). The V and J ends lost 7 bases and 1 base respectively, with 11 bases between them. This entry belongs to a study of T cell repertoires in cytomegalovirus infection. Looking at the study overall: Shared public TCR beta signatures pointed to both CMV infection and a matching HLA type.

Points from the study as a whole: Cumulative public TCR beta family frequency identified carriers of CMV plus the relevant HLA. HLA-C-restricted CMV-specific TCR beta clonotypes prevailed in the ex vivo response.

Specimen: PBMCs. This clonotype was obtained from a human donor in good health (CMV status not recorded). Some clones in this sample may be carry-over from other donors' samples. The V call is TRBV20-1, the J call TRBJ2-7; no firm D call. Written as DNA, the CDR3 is TGCAGTGGCGAGACGGGTTCCTACGAGCAGTACTTC. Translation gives CSGETGSYEQYF.